This T cell receptor (beta chain) was recorded in a study of vaccination and CD4 T cells after COVID-19. Study details: Overlapping spike peptides served as the stimulus for the cells. These peptides came from SARS-CoV-2 and from the common cold coronaviruses HCoV-NL63, HCoV-OC43 and HCoV-229E. The authors gave control cultures a CEFX pool, an HIV-1 Nef pool, or no peptide.

Cultured CD4+ T cells had their DNA profiled by the Oncomine TCR Beta short-read assay. TCRdb recomputed calls from the PCR reads with MiXCR, one row per CDR3 protein. The data contain 9,500 to 15,000 distinct CDR3 sequences, under 65% of them singletons. Treatment specified: roughly 10-day PBMC culture with coronavirus spike peptide pools or control peptides (ViraFEST assay). ViraFEST used peptide pools to expand antigen-specific T cells, then sequenced TCRs. Negative selection was the method that isolated CD4+ T cells after ten to eleven days of culture. On this clonotype: Its antigen is unknown. One junction end disagrees with the germline gene, perhaps due to a read error.

The CDR3 loop spans 14 amino acids. In germline, CDR1 is DFQATT, CDR2 SNEGSKA (reference sequence). The receptor was isolated from a human donor with COVID-19. The chain couples TRBV20-1 to TRBJ2-2, with D perhaps assigned TRBD1 or TRBD2 (6 bases each). The sample here was cultured CD4+ T cells from blood, taken after SARS-CoV-2 vaccination. CDR3 sequence: CSAPPGGLWMGAVF. CDR3 in DNA: TGCAGTGCCCCCCCCGGGGGCCTTTGGATGGGAGCTGTTTTT.